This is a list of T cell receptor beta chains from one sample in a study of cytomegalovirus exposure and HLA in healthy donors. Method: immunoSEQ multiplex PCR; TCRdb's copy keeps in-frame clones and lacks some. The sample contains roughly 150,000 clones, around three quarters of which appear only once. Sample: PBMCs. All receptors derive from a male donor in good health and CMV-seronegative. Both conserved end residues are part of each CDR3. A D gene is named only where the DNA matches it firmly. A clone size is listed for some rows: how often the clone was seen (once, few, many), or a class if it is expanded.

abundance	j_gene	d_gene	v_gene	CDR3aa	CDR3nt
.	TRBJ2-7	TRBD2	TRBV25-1	CASSESGGLGGEQYF	TGTGCCAGCAGTGAATCGGGAGGCCTCGGAGGCGAGCAGTACTTC
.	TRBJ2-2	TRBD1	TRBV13	CASSLSALAGGFGGELFF	TGTGCCAGCAGCTTATCGGCCTTGGCAGGGGGCTTTGGCGGGGAGCTGTTTTTT
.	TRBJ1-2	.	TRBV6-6	CASTPLSVEFGYTF	TGTGCCAGCACCCCATTATCGGTAGAGTTTGGCTACACCTTC
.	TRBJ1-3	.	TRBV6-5	CASSESGSGNTIYF	TGTGCCAGCAGTGAGTCAGGGTCTGGAAACACCATATATTTT
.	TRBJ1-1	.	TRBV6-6	CASSVQGNTEAFF	TGTGCCAGCAGTGTCCAGGGGAACACTGAAGCTTTCTTT
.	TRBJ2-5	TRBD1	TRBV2	CASSVGTGLETQYF	TGTGCCAGCAGTGTCGGGACAGGGTTGGAGACCCAGTACTTC
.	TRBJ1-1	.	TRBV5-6	CASSSSQGTGGTEAFF	TGTGCCAGCAGCTCGTCACAGGGAACTGGGGGCACTGAAGCTTTCTTT
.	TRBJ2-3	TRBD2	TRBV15	CATSGGVTDTQYF	TGTGCCACCAGCGGGGGGGTTACAGATACGCAGTATTTT
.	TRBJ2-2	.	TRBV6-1	CASSGSGRLNTGELFF	TGTGCCAGCAGTGGGAGTGGCAGATTGAACACCGGGGAGCTGTTTTTT
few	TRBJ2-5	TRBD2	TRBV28	CASSDPGGAMETQYF	TGTGCCAGCAGTGACCCCGGGGGGGCAATGGAGACCCAGTACTTC
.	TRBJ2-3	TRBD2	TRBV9	CASRLAGEGTQYF	TGTGCCAGCAGGTTAGCGGGAGAGGGTACGCAGTATTTT
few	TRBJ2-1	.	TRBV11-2	CASSRGGAARAYNEQFF	TGTGCCAGCAGCCGAGGGGGGGCGGCCAGGGCCTACAATGAGCAGTTCTTC
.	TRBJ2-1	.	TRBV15	CATSRDRGLRSYNEQFF	TGTGCCACCAGCAGAGATCGAGGGTTACGCTCCTACAATGAGCAGTTCTTC
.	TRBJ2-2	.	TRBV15	CATSREPPGGPLGELFF	TGTGCCACCAGCAGGGAGCCCCCCGGGGGGCCCCTCGGGGAGCTGTTTTTT
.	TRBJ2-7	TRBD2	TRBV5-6	CASSLEPGGTYEQYF	TGTGCCAGCAGCTTGGAACCGGGGGGGACCTACGAGCAGTACTTC
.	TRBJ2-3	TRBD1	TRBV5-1	CASSTGQAKDTQYF	TGCGCCAGCAGCACTGGACAGGCAAAAGATACGCAGTATTTT
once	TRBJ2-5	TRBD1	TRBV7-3	CASSPTGTGGTETQYF	TGTGCCAGCAGCCCCACCGGGACAGGGGGTACTGAGACCCAGTACTTC
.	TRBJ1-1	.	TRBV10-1	CASSDPPPHGGSRNTEAFF	TGCGCCAGCAGTGATCCCCCCCCGCACGGTGGTTCTCGGAACACTGAAGCTTTCTTT
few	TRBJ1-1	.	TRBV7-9	CASTPVAEAFF	TGTGCCAGCACCCCGGTGGCTGAAGCTTTCTTT
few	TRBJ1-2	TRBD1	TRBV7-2	CASSSPGRGRVYGYTF	TGTGCCAGCAGCTCGCCCGGCAGGGGGCGCGTCTATGGCTACACCTTC
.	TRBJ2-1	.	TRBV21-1	CASSTKLAGGLNEQFF	TGTGCCAGCAGCACAAAACTAGCGGGGGGGCTCAATGAGCAGTTCTTC
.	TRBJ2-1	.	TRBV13	CASSPPRQNEQFF	TGTGCCAGCAGCCCCCCCCGACAGAATGAGCAGTTCTTC
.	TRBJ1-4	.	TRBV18	CASSLRQVKNEKLFF	TGTGCCAGCTCACTTAGACAGGTGAAAAATGAAAAACTGTTTTTT
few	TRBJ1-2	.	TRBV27	CASSLSGGNYGYTF	TGTGCCAGCAGTTTATCAGGGGGTAACTATGGCTACACCTTC
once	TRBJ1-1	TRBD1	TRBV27	CASNPTGGHTEAFF	TGTGCCAGCAATCCAACAGGGGGGCACACTGAAGCTTTCTTT
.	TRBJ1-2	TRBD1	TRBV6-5	CASRGQSYYGYTF	TGTGCCAGCAGGGGACAGTCCTACTATGGCTACACCTTC
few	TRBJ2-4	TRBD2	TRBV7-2	CASSYTLAGGNIQYF	TGTGCCAGCAGCTACACACTAGCGGGGGGAAACATTCAGTACTTC
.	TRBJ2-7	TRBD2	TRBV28	CASSRGLADLLAYEQYF	TGTGCCAGCAGTAGGGGCCTAGCGGATCTCCTGGCCTACGAGCAGTACTTC
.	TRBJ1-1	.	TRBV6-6	CASSYGGMNTEAFF	TGTGCCAGCAGTTACGGGGGGATGAACACTGAAGCTTTCTTT
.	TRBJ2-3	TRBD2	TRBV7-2	CASTRLAGASDTQYF	TGTGCCAGCACCAGACTAGCGGGAGCCTCAGATACGCAGTATTTT
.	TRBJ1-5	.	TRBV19	CASSRQENQPQHF	TGTGCCAGTAGTAGACAGGAGAATCAGCCCCAGCATTTT
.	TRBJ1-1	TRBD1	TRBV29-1	CSVEAEGAGDTEAFF	TGCAGCGTTGAAGCGGAGGGGGCCGGGGACACTGAAGCTTTCTTT
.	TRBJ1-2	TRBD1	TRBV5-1	CATGTGAPTLGYTF	TGCGCCACTGGGACAGGGGCTCCGACACTCGGCTACACCTTC
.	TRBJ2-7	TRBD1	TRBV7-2	CASSPMTQGEYEQYF	TGTGCCAGCAGCCCCATGACACAGGGGGAATACGAGCAGTACTTC
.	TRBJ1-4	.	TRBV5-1	CASSLAGELNEKLFF	TGCGCCAGCAGCTTGGCAGGGGAACTTAATGAAAAACTGTTTTTT